The 27 T cell receptor beta chains reported below all come from one sample, sequenced in a study of early T cells in non-severe SARS-CoV-2 infection. TCRdb passed the 5' RACE reads through MiXCR, listing each CDR3 protein once. Among 25,000 to 30,000 distinct CDR3 sequences listed, 3.5% to 4.5% were seen once. The sequencing input was whole blood. The receptor source for this set is an adult who was a healthcare worker with PCR-confirmed SARS-CoV-2 infection or an uninfected control (not recorded which).

This clonotype has a count of ten or more. The rearrangement uses TRBV2 and TRBJ1-4; 8 bases fit TRBD1. Germline loops: CDR1 SNHLY, CDR2 FYNNEI. V lost 7 bases to trimming and J lost 7 bases; unmatched junction nucleotides: 8. The CDR3 totals 14 residues. CDR3 sequence (DNA): TGTGCCAGCACCAACAGGGGGTCGATTGAAAAACTGTTTTTT. It codes for CASTNRGSIEKLFF.

The table lists this clonotype with many counts. The chain recombines TRBV12-3 or TRBV12-4 with TRBJ1-1; 9 positions match TRBD1. The length of the CDR3 is 12 residues. Trimming at V came to 5 bases and at J to 10 bases, leaving 5 bases not matched to a gene. The CDR3 nucleotides are TGTGCCAGCAGTAAACAGGGGGCGCGAGCTTTCTTT. Amino acid sequence: CASSKQGARAFF.

Ten or more counts support this clonotype. The chain combines TRBV28 with TRBJ1-2; 7 nucleotides align to TRBD1. CDR1 is MDHEN, CDR2 SYDVKM, per germline. The CDR3 totals 14 residues. The ends lost 7 bases at V and 4 bases at J; junction bases unmatched: 9. The CDR3: CASTQGGVGYGYTF. CDR3 bases: TGTGCCAGCACCCAGGGGGGGGTTGGCTATGGCTACACCTTC.

In its sample, this clonotype ranks as medium-sized. The chain carries TRBV5-1 and TRBJ2-2, with D unresolved. V was trimmed by 0 bases and J by 9 bases, leaving 9 bases between them. This CDR3 contains 13 residues. CDR1 and CDR2 (germline): SGHRS, YFSETQ. The CDR3 sequence: CASSLAGSRELFF. The CDR3 nucleotides are TGCGCCAGCAGCTTGGCCGGAAGCAGGGAGCTGTTTTTT.

This clonotype was recorded many times. The gene calls are TRBV5-4 and TRBJ2-3, with 7 nucleotides matching TRBD2. Germline CDR1 reads SGHNT; CDR2 reads YYREEE (reference sequence). This CDR3 region has 14 residues. J lost 2 bases, V lost 4 bases, and 4 bases had no gene match. Written as DNA, the CDR3 is TGTGCCAGCAGCCGGGGGGAGATCACAGATACGCAGTATTTT. It specifies CASSRGEITDTQYF. The variable domain in full, completed from reference TRBV5-4 and TRBJ2-3, reads ETGVTQSPTHLIKTRGQQVTLRCSSQSGHNTVSWYQQALGQGPQFIFQYYREEENGRGNFPPRFSGLQFPNYSSELNVNALELDDSALYLCASSRGEITDTQYFGPGTRLTVL.

This clonotype was detected ten times or more. The V gene is TRBV6-1, the J gene TRBJ2-1; no reliable D call. The CDR3 loop spans 15 amino acids. Trimming removed 8 bases at V and 0 bases at J, with 14 bases between. In germline, CDR1 is MNHNS, CDR2 SASEGT. In DNA, the CDR3 is TGTGCCAGCGTGGCCGCGGAGAGCTCCTACAATGAGCAGTTCTTC. Protein product: CASVAAESSYNEQFF.

This clonotype was seen many times. CDR3 sequence: CASSFSGAYNEQFF. CDR3 bases: TGCGCCAGCAGCTTTTCCGGGGCCTACAATGAGCAGTTCTTC. The V and J genes are TRBV5-1 and TRBJ2-1; weak D call: TRBD2 (5 bases). Germline CDR1 SGHRS, CDR2 YFSETQ. Trimming removed 2 bases at V and 2 bases at J, with 8 bases between. The CDR3 runs to 14 residues.

This clonotype appeared many times. This chain uses TRBV4-2 with TRBJ1-2, with unresolved D. Germline V lookup: CDR1 LGHNA, CDR2 YNFKEQ. Deletions cut 0 bases from V and 1 base from J, with 15 bases between. There are 17 residues in the CDR3. CDR3 residues: CASSQDMAAMGNYGYTF. CDR3 DNA sequence: TGTGCCAGCAGCCAAGATATGGCGGCCATGGGTAACTATGGCTACACCTTC.

At least ten counts were recorded for this clonotype. The V call is TRBV6-2 or TRBV6-3, the J call TRBJ1-6; D is uncertain. CDR1 MNHEY and CDR2 SVGEGT come from the germline V gene. The CDR3 is 18 amino acids. V was pared by 7 bases and J by 0 bases, with 19 bases between. The DNA of the CDR3 is TGTGCCAGCATGGTTAAAGAGGGCGCGATCTCCTATAATTCACCCCTCCACTTT. This translates into CASMVKEGAISYNSPLHF.

This clonotype was seen many times. This chain connects TRBV12-3 or TRBV12-4 to TRBJ2-3, with D unresolved. Deletions cut 2 bases from V and 3 bases from J, with 15 bases between. The CDR3 is made up of 16 amino acids. The CDR3 coding sequence is TGTGCCAGCAGTTTATCTCAGGCCCCGGGTACAGATACGCAGTATTTT. The encoded protein is CASSLSQAPGTDTQYF.

Ten or more counts support this clonotype. V is TRBV29-1 and J is TRBJ1-2; 10 positions match TRBD1. The CDR3 consists of 13 residues. Trimming at V came to 8 bases and at J to 7 bases, leaving 10 bases not matched to a gene. The V gene's germline CDR1 is SQVTM and CDR2 ANQGSEA. The CDR3 DNA is TGCAGCATACGACGACAGGGGGCCCCTGGCTACACCTTC. Its translation is CSIRRQGAPGYTF.

This clonotype occurred many times. CDR3 sequence (DNA): TGTGCCAGCAGCCGTAGCGGGGGGTACGACACCGGGGAGCTGTTTTTT. The encoded protein is CASSRSGGYDTGELFF. V usage is TRBV6-6 and J usage is TRBJ2-2; the match to TRBD2 covers 10 bases. Germline assignment: CDR1 MNHNY and CDR2 SVGAGI (reference sequence). This CDR3 has 16 amino acids. Unmatched junction bases numbered 7, after V lost 6 bases and J lost 3 bases.

This clonotype was detected many times. The chain has TRBV3-1 and TRBJ2-1; TRBD2 matches 7 bases. This CDR3 has 13 amino acids. The V gene end was trimmed by 1 base and the J gene end by 7 bases; junction bases not matched to a gene: 1. The germline gives CDR1 LGHDT, CDR2 YNNKEL (reference sequence). Here the CDR3 DNA reads TGTGCCAGCAGCCAAGTGGGGGGGAATGAGCAGTTCTTC. Translation gives CASSQVGGNEQFF.

This clonotype came up many times. The rearrangement links TRBV5-6 to TRBJ2-5, with 8 bases fitting TRBD2. CDR3 length: 15 residues. Germline CDR1 is SGHDT and CDR2 is YYEEEE. V shed 3 bases, J shed 4 bases, and the junction held 8 bases outside the gene matches. The CDR3 region is CASSSDGGGSETQYF. In DNA, the CDR3 is TGTGCCAGCAGCTCGGACGGCGGGGGGTCAGAGACCCAGTACTTC.

This clonotype showed up many times. The chain uses TRBV10-3 and TRBJ2-2; 8 nucleotides align to TRBD1. The CDR3 is 16 amino acids. Germline trimming cut 2 bases from V and 4 bases from J; bases unmatched to any gene: 6. Germline V CDR1 and CDR2: ENHRY, SYGVKD. The CDR3 loop is CAISERTGSRTGELFF. In nucleotides, the CDR3 is TGTGCCATCAGTGAGAGGACAGGGTCGCGCACCGGGGAGCTGTTTTTT.

This clonotype was counted a few times. The CDR3 reads CASSQRGPANEKLFF. CDR3 nucleotide sequence: TGCGCCAGCAGCCAAAGGGGCCCAGCTAATGAAAAACTGTTTTTT. The chain recombines TRBV4-3 with TRBJ1-4; perhaps TRBD1 as D (5 bases). This CDR3 has 15 residues. V was trimmed by 2 bases and J by 3 bases, leaving 10 bases between them. CDR1 is LGHNA, CDR2 YSLEER, per germline.

V is TRBV11-2 and J is TRBJ2-1; 12 bases match TRBD2. Germline trimming cut 8 bases from V and 9 bases from J; bases unmatched to any gene: 8. This CDR3 has 14 amino acids. The V gene's germline CDR1 is SGHAT and CDR2 FQNNGV. For the CDR3, the DNA is TGTGCCAGCCTGGGGCTAGCGGGGGGGCTTGAGCAGTTCTTC. It encodes CASLGLAGGLEQFF.

There are many counts of this clonotype. The chain uses TRBV7-9 and TRBJ2-1; 10 bases are shared with TRBD2. V was clipped by 1 base and J by 7 bases; unmatched bases: 4. CDR1 is SEHNR, CDR2 FQNEAQ, per germline (reference sequence). The length of the CDR3 is 15 residues. CDR3 DNA: TGTGCCAGCAGCTTAGAAGCGGGGGGGCCGAATGAGCAGTTCTTC. This encodes CASSLEAGGPNEQFF.

Many counts were recorded for this clonotype. V usage is TRBV11-2 and J usage is TRBJ2-7, with 7 bases that match TRBD2. This CDR3 is 16 amino acids long. V dropped 3 bases and J dropped 2; count of bases not matched to a gene: 10. The germline V gene encodes CDR1 SGHAT and CDR2 FQNNGV. The CDR3 nucleotides are TGTGCCAGCAGCTTTTATCCGGCGGGGGAAACCTACGAGCAGTACTTC. This translates into CASSFYPAGETYEQYF. Complete variable domain (other parts from reference TRBV11-2 and TRBJ2-7): EAGVAQSPRYKIIEKRQSVAFWCNPISGHATLYWYQQILGQGPKLLIQFQNNGVVDDSQLPKDRFSAERLKGVDSTLKIQPAKLEDSAVYLCASSFYPAGETYEQYFGPGTRLTVT.

This clonotype was counted ten times or more. The chain couples TRBV12-3 or TRBV12-4 to TRBJ2-1; 8 nucleotides line up with TRBD2. The length of the CDR3 is 14 residues. V shed 5 bases, J shed 6 bases, and the junction held 6 bases outside the gene matches. CDR3 coding DNA: TGTGCCAGCAGTCACCCCGGGACTAGCAATGAGCAGTTCTTC. Translating gives CASSHPGTSNEQFF.

This clonotype was seen ten or more times. The J gene is TRBJ1-2, the V gene TRBV5-1; the D gene is possibly TRBD1 (6 bases). V was trimmed by 0 bases and J by 2 bases, leaving 8 bases between them. This CDR3 comprises 14 residues. Germline values: CDR1 SGHRS, CDR2 YFSETQ. CDR3 in amino acids: CASSLAGQNYGYTF. The CDR3 DNA is TGCGCCAGCAGCTTGGCCGGACAGAACTATGGCTACACCTTC.

This clonotype was recorded at least ten times. V usage is TRBV29-1 and J usage is TRBJ2-2; the D is unclear. Trimming shortened V by 7 bases and J by 4 bases, and 7 bases separated the two germline ends. The CDR3 consists of 11 residues. Germline V gene lookup returns CDR1 SQVTM and CDR2 ANQGSEA. The CDR3 here is CSAWFTGELFF. For the CDR3, the DNA is TGCAGCGCCTGGTTCACCGGGGAGCTGTTTTTT.

In this sample, this clonotype turned up many times. The chain links TRBV9 to TRBJ1-6; 11 bases match TRBD1. CDR3 size: 16 residues. Trimming at V came to 0 bases and at J to 7 bases, leaving 3 bases not matched to a gene. Germline V gene data show CDR1 as SGDLS and CDR2 as YYNGEE. The CDR3: CASSVARDRGNSPLHF. The CDR3 DNA reads TGTGCCAGCAGCGTAGCCAGGGACAGGGGGAATTCACCCCTCCACTTT.

This clonotype was detected ten times or more. V and J are TRBV20-1 and TRBJ1-1; D is possibly TRBD1 (5 bases). CDR1 and CDR2 from the germline V gene are DFQATT and SNEGSKA (reference sequence). The length of the CDR3 is 11 residues. V was shortened by 6 bases and J by 5 bases, with 10 bases between the two germline ends. CDR3 bases: TGCAGTGCAGCAGGGTGGACTGAAGCTTTCTTT. Encoded protein: CSAAGWTEAFF.

This clonotype was seen many times. This CDR3 is CSARVPGAGYTF. The CDR3 region has the DNA TGCAGTGCTAGAGTTCCGGGGGCGGGCTACACCTTC. V gene TRBV20-1 combines with J gene TRBJ1-2, with a tentative D call TRBD1 (6 bases). V dropped 1 base and J dropped 8 bases, with 11 bases sitting between them. Germline assignment: CDR1 DFQATT and CDR2 SNEGSKA (reference sequence). This CDR3 is built from 12 residues.

This clonotype was picked up many times. The chain has TRBV6-1 and TRBJ2-7, with TRBD1 identical over 12 bases. J lost 5 bases, V lost 6 bases, and 5 bases had no gene match. CDR1 is MNHNS and CDR2 is SASEGT in the germline V gene. This CDR3 contains 14 residues. The CDR3 DNA follows: TGTGCCAGCAGCCCGGGACAGGGGGCCCACGAGCAGTACTTC. It yields the protein CASSPGQGAHEQYF.

This clonotype was counted at least ten times. The chain is built from TRBV7-9 and TRBJ1-1, with a weak D call TRBD1 (5 bases). Trimming removed 5 bases at V and 0 bases at J, with 10 bases between. This CDR3 contains 14 residues. Germline assignment: CDR1 SEHNR and CDR2 FQNEAQ (reference sequence). DNA for the CDR3: TGTGCCAGCAGCCAGACAGTGATGAACACTGAAGCTTTCTTT. This gives the protein CASSQTVMNTEAFF.